The clone carrying this T cell receptor beta chain was seen repeatedly, ten times or more. Its specificity is unknown. Template-switch 5'RACE cDNA synthesis added a 10-nucleotide unique molecular identifier. TCRdb used MiXCR to reprocess the 5' RACE reads, holding one entry per CDR3 protein. The sample has tens of thousands of distinct CDR3 sequences, 2% to 2.5% seen once. The source of the sample is a study of neurological immune-mediated disorders. Findings and limits, study-wide: None of the CDR3 amino acid sequences of expanded clones were shared across subjects, and this suggested private repertoires in all groups.

J gave up 9 bases and V 6 bases, and 14 bases lay outside the gene matches. The CDR3 sequence is 14 residues long. Germline values: CDR1 DFQATT, CDR2 SNEGSKA (reference sequence). The V gene is TRBV20-1, the J gene TRBJ2-1; 7 nucleotides agree with TRBD2. The TCR originated in a middle-aged man with multiple sclerosis. Sequences were obtained from PBMCs. The CDR3 here is CSATRGWGGLEQFF. CDR3 sequence (DNA): TGCAGTGCAACCCGGGGGTGGGGGGGACTTGAGCAGTTCTTC.